A single sample gave rise to the 27 T cell receptor beta chains below, sequenced in a study of cytomegalovirus exposure and HLA in healthy donors. The PCR was carried out with 60 Vbeta primers and 13 Jbeta primers. Produced via immunoSEQ multiplex PCR; TCRdb's table is partial and in-frame only. The sample shows 190,000 or so clones, less than 90% of them seen only once. Input material: PBMCs. These receptors came from a man in his fifties in good health and CMV-seronegative.

The chain joins TRBV7-2 to TRBJ2-1, with 13 nucleotides matching TRBD2. V lost 5 bases to trimming and J lost 6 bases; unmatched junction nucleotides: 7. Germline CDR1 is SGHTA and CDR2 is FQGNSA. This CDR3 spans 16 amino acids. The CDR3 bases are TGTGCCAGCAGCCCGCGGACTAGCGGGAGATTCAATGAGCAGTTCTTC. It codes for CASSPRTSGRFNEQFF.

V usage is TRBV30 and J usage is TRBJ2-5; 7 bases are a match to TRBD1. Germline CDR1 is GTSNPN and CDR2 is SVGIG (reference sequence). The CDR3 has 13 residues. Unmatched junction bases numbered 2, after V lost 0 bases and J lost 4 bases. The CDR3 coding sequence is TGTGCCTGGAGTGTACGGGACAGAGAGACCCAGTACTTC. Protein: CAWSVRDRETQYF.

This clone was picked up one time. The V gene is TRBV6-6, the J gene TRBJ2-7; 7 bases are a match to TRBD1. This CDR3 has 14 residues. Germline V gene lookup returns CDR1 MNHNY and CDR2 SVGAGI (reference sequence). With 2 bases clipped from V and 0 bases from J, the junction kept 1 base outside the gene matches. Here the CDR3 DNA reads TGTGCCAGCAGTTACCGGGACAGCTCCTACGAGCAGTACTTC. The encoded protein is CASSYRDSSYEQYF.

This chain uses TRBV6-4 with TRBJ1-1; 11 bases line up with TRBD1. The germline V gene has CDR1 MRHNA and CDR2 SNTAGT. Germline trimming cut 6 bases from V and 5 bases from J; bases unmatched to any gene: 5. There are 14 residues in the CDR3. CDR3 coding DNA: TGTGCCAGCAGGCGGGACAGGGGGGGTACTGAAGCTTTCTTT. Translated, it gives CASRRDRGGTEAFF.

The chain uses TRBV6-5 and TRBJ1-2, with 12 bases identical to TRBD1. V was pared by 8 bases and J by 8 bases, with 9 bases of the junction left unmatched. Germline values: CDR1 MNHEY, CDR2 SVGAGI. This CDR3 spans 14 amino acids. CDR3 sequence reads: CASVGTGGSRGYTF. The CDR3 coding sequence is TGTGCCAGCGTGGGGACAGGGGGCAGTAGGGGCTACACCTTC.

V usage is TRBV2 and J usage is TRBJ2-5; TRBD2 matches 8 bases. V gave up 6 bases and J gave up 3 bases; unmatched junction bases: 9. This CDR3 is built from 15 residues. CDR1 is SNHLY, CDR2 FYNNEI, per germline. The CDR3 sequence: CASRGSGGPEETQYF. For the CDR3, the DNA is TGTGCCAGCAGGGGATCGGGGGGGCCGGAAGAGACCCAGTACTTC.

The chain is built from TRBV9 and TRBJ1-2, with TRBD1 as a possible D gene (6 bases). V was pared by 5 bases and J by 8 bases, with 13 bases between. The CDR3 is 12 amino acids. The germline V gene encodes CDR1 SGDLS and CDR2 YYNGEE. CDR3 region: CASSIVQGGYTF. In nucleotides, the CDR3 is TGTGCCAGCAGTATTGTACAGGGAGGCTACACCTTC.

The genes are TRBV5-1 and TRBJ2-7, with D perhaps matching TRBD2 (6 bases). Trimming removed 0 bases at V and 0 bases at J, with 19 bases between. The CDR3 extends over 18 amino acids. CDR1 and CDR2 from the germline V gene are SGHRS and YFSETQ. CDR3 bases: TGCGCCAGCAGCTTGGGCGGGATCTTTGACAGACGCTCCTACGAGCAGTACTTC. Translation gives CASSLGGIFDRRSYEQYF.

About this clone itself: Other DNA sequences in the same sample also yield this CDR3. This chain connects TRBV28 to TRBJ1-5; TRBD1 agrees at 8 bases. V lost 5 bases to trimming and J lost 5 bases; unmatched junction nucleotides: 2. In germline, CDR1 is MDHEN, CDR2 SYDVKM. The CDR3 consists of 13 residues. The CDR3 DNA follows: TGTGCCAGCAGTAGACAGGGGCATCAGCCCCAGCATTTT. It codes for CASSRQGHQPQHF.

The chain recombines TRBV7-2 with TRBJ1-6, with 9 nucleotides matching TRBD1. CDR1 and CDR2 from the germline V gene are SGHTA and FQGNSA. The V and J ends lost 6 bases and 10 bases, in that order; junction bases with no gene match: 16. The CDR3 loop spans 17 amino acids. The CDR3 spells CASSRRLGGTGRSPLHF. The CDR3 region has the DNA TGTGCCAGCAGTCGCCGTTTGGGGGGGACAGGGCGATCACCCCTCCACTTT.

This chain connects TRBV19 to TRBJ1-6; D unresolved. Germline loops: CDR1 LNHDA, CDR2 SQIVND (reference sequence). With 5 bases removed from V and 8 bases from J, the gap between germline ends came to 10 bases. This CDR3 is 13 amino acids long. In nucleotides, the CDR3 is TGTGCCAGTAGTCCTAGGACTGATTCACCCCTCCACTTT. Encoded protein: CASSPRTDSPLHF.

CDR3 amino acids: CASSEWGRSSIYEQYF. The CDR3 nucleotides are TGTGCCAGCAGTGAATGGGGGCGGTCTTCAATATACGAGCAGTACTTC. The chain is built from TRBV6-1 and TRBJ2-7; D possibly corresponds to TRBD1 (6 bases). There are 16 residues in the CDR3. Germline loops: CDR1 MNHNS, CDR2 SASEGT. Trimming pared 2 bases from V and 4 bases from J, leaving 18 bases between.

V gene TRBV18 combines with J gene TRBJ1-1; a weak D match, TRBD1 (6 bases). The CDR3 extends over 15 amino acids. V lost 2 bases, J lost 5 bases, and 15 bases lay in between. Germline V lookup: CDR1 KGHSH, CDR2 LQKENI. DNA for the CDR3: TGTGCCAGCTCACCAAACGACAGGACGGTGACTGAAGCTTTCTTT. Its protein is CASSPNDRTVTEAFF.

The genes are TRBV4-1 and TRBJ2-7, with 11 bases aligning to TRBD2. The length of the CDR3 is 15 residues. Germline values: CDR1 MGHRA, CDR2 YSYEKL. Germline trimming cut 2 bases from V and 2 bases from J; bases unmatched to any gene: 2. In DNA, the CDR3 is TGCGCCAGCAGCCAAACGACTAGCGGGGCCTACGAGCAGTACTTC. Amino acids: CASSQTTSGAYEQYF.

The chain recombines TRBV18 with TRBJ1-4; 7 bases are a match to TRBD1. Germline-derived CDR1 and CDR2 are KGHSH and LQKENI. V lost 3 bases to trimming and J lost 7 bases; unmatched junction nucleotides: 14. This CDR3 has 17 amino acids. The CDR3 nucleotides are TGTGCCAGCTCACCTACGGACAGAGGGGGCCTTAGTGAAAAACTGTTTTTT. It is translated as CASSPTDRGGLSEKLFF.

This chain uses TRBV6-6 with TRBJ1-1; no definite D call. Deletions cut 7 bases from V and 3 bases from J, with 12 bases between. CDR1 MNHNY and CDR2 SVGAGI come from the germline V gene (reference sequence). The CDR3 consists of 13 residues. The chain's CDR3 is CASMRPKYTEAFF. The CDR3 DNA is TGTGCCAGCATGAGGCCAAAATACACTGAAGCTTTCTTT.

This chain joins TRBV19 and TRBJ1-1; D ambiguous. The CDR3 is 14 amino acids. Trimming took off 3 bases at V and 4 bases at J, with 12 bases between the two ends. Germline assignment: CDR1 LNHDA and CDR2 SQIVND (reference sequence). The CDR3 DNA is TGTGCCAGTAGTATGCGTGGTGGTGGCACTGAAGCTTTCTTT. It translates to CASSMRGGGTEAFF. Based on the CDR3 plus reference TRBV19 and TRBJ1-1, the full variable domain is DGGITQSPKYLFRKEGQNVTLSCEQNLNHDAMYWYRQDPGQGLRLIYYSQIVNDFQKGDIAEGYSVSREKKESFPLTVTSAQKNPTAFYLCASSMRGGGTEAFFGQGTRLTVV.

V usage is TRBV19 and J usage is TRBJ1-2; 9 positions match TRBD1. The germline gives CDR1 LNHDA, CDR2 SQIVND (reference sequence). CDR3 length: 15 amino acids. V lost 6 bases, J lost 5 bases, and 10 bases stayed unmatched. This CDR3 is CASRLVGQGRYGYTF. The CDR3 DNA follows: TGTGCCAGTAGATTGGTGGGACAGGGAAGGTATGGCTACACCTTC.

The gene calls are TRBV5-1 and TRBJ2-5; possibly TRBD1 for D (6 bases). Per the germline V gene, CDR1 is SGHRS and CDR2 is YFSETQ. Trimming left V 3 bases short and J 3 bases short, with 6 bases between. This CDR3 has 12 residues. This CDR3 reads CASSSGEETQYF. The CDR3 DNA sequence: TGCGCCAGCAGCTCAGGGGAAGAGACCCAGTACTTC.

This clone has just a few counts. Additional DNA sequences in this sample encode the identical CDR3. The rearrangement links TRBV6-5 to TRBJ2-6; D remains unclear. Per the germline V gene, CDR1 is MNHEY and CDR2 is SVGAGI. V was trimmed by 0 bases and J by 0 bases, leaving 6 bases between them. The CDR3 runs to 16 residues. CDR3 residues: CASSYSRSSGANVLTF. The CDR3 region has the DNA TGTGCCAGCAGTTACTCGAGGAGCTCTGGGGCCAACGTCCTGACTTTC.

The V gene is TRBV2, the J gene TRBJ1-5, with 7 nucleotides matching TRBD1. The CDR3 length is 15 residues. V lost 6 bases and J lost 0; bases outside the gene matches: 5. CDR1 is SNHLY, CDR2 FYNNEI, per germline. The CDR3 DNA sequence: TGTGCCAGCAGGAAAGGGACAGTTAGCAATCAGCCCCAGCATTTT. Translating gives CASRKGTVSNQPQHF.

The V gene is TRBV7-3, the J gene TRBJ2-2; D is undetermined. Germline CDR1 reads SGHTA; CDR2 reads FQGTGA. This CDR3 has 14 residues. The V gene lost 0 bases and the J gene lost 6 bases, with 8 bases spanning the gap. The CDR3 nucleotides read TGTGCCAGCAGCTTAACGCGCTCATCCGGGGAGCTGTTTTTT. It specifies CASSLTRSSGELFF.

The chain carries TRBV19 and TRBJ2-1; TRBD2 agrees at 7 bases. Germline CDR1 LNHDA, CDR2 SQIVND (reference sequence). There are 17 residues in the CDR3. V was pared by 3 bases and J by 4 bases, with 12 bases of the junction left unmatched. CDR3 DNA: TGTGCCAGTAGTATCGGCCTAGGTACTAGCGTTTACAATGAGCAGTTCTTC. It encodes CASSIGLGTSVYNEQFF.

This chain's CDR3 is CASSVQGALGANVLTF. CDR3 nucleotide sequence: TGCGCCAGCAGCGTCCAGGGGGCCCTTGGGGCCAACGTCCTGACTTTC. The rearrangement uses TRBV23-1 and TRBJ2-6; 8 nucleotides line up with TRBD1. TRBV23-1 is an ORF; its function is uncertain. With V trimmed by 6 bases and J by 3 bases, 7 bases remained unmatched. The CDR3 loop spans 16 amino acids.

The rearrangement joins TRBV29-1 to TRBJ2-6; TRBD1 is a possible D gene (5 bases). The germline V gene encodes CDR1 SQVTM and CDR2 ANQGSEA. The CDR3 is 14 residues long. The CDR3 region is CSALKGSGANVLTF. CDR3 nucleotide sequence: TGCAGTGCACTAAAGGGGTCTGGGGCCAACGTCCTGACTTTC.

The chain employs TRBV11-2 and TRBJ2-7, with 9 nucleotides matching TRBD2. Germline trimming cut 2 bases from V and 6 bases from J; bases unmatched to any gene: 8. The CDR3 runs to 15 residues. CDR1 is SGHAT, CDR2 FQNNGV, per germline. The CDR3 sequence: CASSLSGGLASEQYF. In DNA form, the CDR3 reads TGTGCCAGCAGCTTAAGCGGGGGACTAGCTTCCGAGCAGTACTTC.

The count of this clone is one. The chain combines TRBV7-2 with TRBJ2-2; 7 positions agree with TRBD1. The CDR3 extends over 13 amino acids. In germline, CDR1 is SGHTA, CDR2 FQGNSA. V shed 4 bases, J shed 6 bases, and the junction held 2 bases outside the gene matches. In nucleotides, the CDR3 is TGTGCCAGCAGCTCACAGGGGCCCGGGGAGCTGTTTTTT. This translates into CASSSQGPGELFF.